This T cell receptor (beta chain) was observed in a study of cytotoxic CD8 clonotypes in ibrutinib-treated CLL. About the research overall: Included were 11 relapsed/refractory and about 14 treatment-naive patients, of whom 17 were IGHV unmutated. About 25 partial and 2 complete responses; at median approximately 68 months, around 14 remitted, roughly 12 progressed. Points from the study as a whole: Stable or contracted on treatment, public clonotypes were also uncommon. Clonality measured at baseline exceeded age-matched healthy donors, tracking circulating CD8+ T-cell counts.

Profiling relied on immunoSEQ multiplex PCR, and the TCRdb table lists in-frame clones only, not all of them. The table includes tens of thousands of clones, more than 60% detected once. The CDR3 is 15 amino acids. The germline V gene encodes CDR1 SGHAT and CDR2 FQDESV (reference sequence). V lost 6 bases, J lost 6 bases, and 18 bases lay in between. To note about this clone: The antigen remains undetermined.

The source is a human donor with chronic lymphocytic leukemia. The starting material was PBMCs, obtained after 12 months of ibrutinib treatment. The V and J genes are TRBV11-1 and TRBJ2-1; the D gene is possibly TRBD1 (5 bases). This CDR3 reads CASRPPLGAANEQFF. The CDR3 nucleotides are TGTGCCAGCAGACCCCCTCTAGGGGCGGCCAATGAGCAGTTCTTC. Drawing the rest from reference TRBV11-1 and TRBJ2-1, the complete variable domain is EAEVAQSPRYKITEKSQAVAFWCDPISGHATLYWYRQILGQGPELLVQFQDESVVDDSQLPKDRFSAERLKGVDSTLKIQPAELGDSAMYLCASRPPLGAANEQFFGPGTRLTVL.